This is a list of T cell receptor beta chains from one sample in a study of neurological immune-mediated disorders. TCRdb re-called the 5' RACE reads through MiXCR, storing one row per CDR3 protein. In the table there are under 70,000 distinct CDR3 sequences, 5.2% of which are singletons. Source material: PBMCs. The source is a woman aged 25 to 39 with multiple sclerosis. CDR3s include the opening cysteine and the closing phenylalanine or tryptophan. Each record gives: J gene, clone size, V gene, D gene, CDR3 DNA, CDR3 protein. D genes are given only for firm matches. The size entry is marked missing in some rows and otherwise reads once, few, many or a size class.

>TRBJ2-1|many|TRBV7-9|TRBD1
TGTGCCAGCAGCTCTCCGGGACAGGGGTTGAATGAGCAGTTCTTC
CASSSPGQGLNEQFF
>TRBJ1-6|many|TRBV20-1|TRBD1
TGCAGTGCTAGAGATCCCAGTCGACAGGGAAACAATTCACCCCTCAACTTT
CSARDPSRQGNNSPLNF
>TRBJ2-3|few|TRBV27|-
TGTGCCAGCAGCAACCTCACTAGCACAGATACGCAGTATTTT
CASSNLTSTDTQYF
>TRBJ2-7|many|TRBV3-1|-
TGTGCCAGCAGCCAAGAATGGGCGACCGGACCCTACGAGCAGTACTTC
CASSQEWATGPYEQYF
>TRBJ2-7|many|TRBV5-6|-
TGTGCCAGCAGCCCCAAGGGTTTGTACGAGCAGTACTTC
CASSPKGLYEQYF
>TRBJ1-2|medium-sized|TRBV20-1|-
TGCAGTGTCTCGCTCCCGCGCCCTGAAGGCTACACCTTC
CSVSLPRPEGYTF
>TRBJ1-4|many|TRBV5-1|TRBD1
TGCGCCAGCAGCTTTATGGGACAGGGGGCTGCAACTAATGAAAAACTGTTTTTT
CASSFMGQGAATNEKLFF
>TRBJ2-5|many|TRBV5-1|TRBD2
TGCGCCAGCAGCTTGGGGACTAGCGGGGTAGAGACCCAGTACTTC
CASSLGTSGVETQYF
>TRBJ1-1|many|TRBV7-6|-
TGTGCCAGCAGCTTAGGCAGGCATGAAGCTTTCTTT
CASSLGRHEAFF
>TRBJ2-1|many|TRBV5-1|TRBD2
TGCGCCAGCAGCATAGAGACTAGCGGGGGGGCCTTGAATGAGCAGTTCTTC
CASSIETSGGALNEQFF
>TRBJ1-4|many|TRBV5-1|-
TGCGCCAGCAGCTTGGGGGAACAGAGTAATGAAAAACTGTTTTTT
CASSLGEQSNEKLFF
>TRBJ2-1|many|TRBV5-8|-
TGTGCCAGCAGCTTTTACGGCGGGGGCGGTGAGCAGTTCTTC
CASSFYGGGGEQFF
>TRBJ2-3|-|TRBV12-3/TRBV12-4|TRBD1
TGTGCCAGCACCGCTGGGGACAGGGGTACAGATACGCAGTATTTT
CASTAGDRGTDTQYF
>TRBJ1-3|many|TRBV10-3|-
TGTGCCATCAGTGATAACAGCCCTGGAAACACCATATATTTT
CAISDNSPGNTIYF
>TRBJ1-1|few|TRBV5-1|-
TGCGCCAGCAGCTTGTCATACAGAATGAACACTGAAGCTTTCTTT
CASSLSYRMNTEAFF
>TRBJ1-5|many|TRBV5-1|-
TGCGCCAGCAGTCCGGACGGGCAAGGCAATCAGCCCCAGCATTTT
CASSPDGQGNQPQHF
>TRBJ1-4|many|TRBV4-2|-
TGTGCCAGCAGCCAAATAGCGGTTGGGGCAGGGGATGAAAAACTGTTTTTT
CASSQIAVGAGDEKLFF
>TRBJ1-1|-|TRBV5-1|-
TGCGCCAGCAGGATTTACAGGGATGAAGCTTTCTTT
CASRIYRDEAFF
>TRBJ2-3|many|TRBV5-1|TRBD1
TGCGCCAGCAGTACAGGGGCAGATACGCAGTATTTT
CASSTGADTQYF
>TRBJ2-1|-|TRBV27|-
TGTGCCAGCAGTTTCGAAGCGGGCAATGAGCAGTTCTTC
CASSFEAGNEQFF
>TRBJ2-7|-|TRBV28|-
TGTGCCACCACAAAGACCCGGGCGAGCGAGCAGTACTTC
CATTKTRASEQYF
>TRBJ1-1|many|TRBV15|-
TGTGCCACCAGCAGAGCGCAGGGGATGGGCACTGAAGCTTTCTTT
CATSRAQGMGTEAFF
>TRBJ1-2|many|TRBV5-1|-
TGCGCCAGCAGCTTGGCGAGAGGTGCTGGAGGCTACACCTTC
CASSLARGAGGYTF
>TRBJ2-5|many|TRBV5-1|TRBD2
TGCGCCAGCACGACTAGCGGGTGGTTAATCCAAGAGACCCAGTACTTC
CASTTSGWLIQETQYF
>TRBJ1-4|few|TRBV7-2|-
TGTGCCAGCAGCCCGGAACTGGGCGAAAAACTGTTTTTT
CASSPELGEKLFF
>TRBJ1-2|many|TRBV10-3|-
TGTGCCATCAGTGAAAATCAGGCCCCTAACTATGGCTACACCTTC
CAISENQAPNYGYTF
>TRBJ2-3|many|TRBV7-9|-
TGTGCCAGCAGCTTAATGGGGACACCCACAGATACGCAGTATTTT
CASSLMGTPTDTQYF
>TRBJ1-6|-|TRBV4-2|TRBD1
TGTGCCAGCAGCCAGTCACCGGGACAGGGGACAGATTCACCCCTCCACTTT
CASSQSPGQGTDSPLHF
>TRBJ2-7|many|TRBV5-1|-
TGTGCCAGCAGCGGCAGCTCCTACGAGCAGTACTTC
CASSGSSYEQYF
>TRBJ2-3|many|TRBV29-1|-
TGCAGCGTTGATGGCGGGGTTAGCACAGATACGCAGTATTTT
CSVDGGVSTDTQYF
>TRBJ1-4|many|TRBV20-1|-
TGCAGTGCTAGAGTGGGGAATAATGAAAAACTGTTTTTT
CSARVGNNEKLFF
>TRBJ1-2|many|TRBV20-1|TRBD1
TGCAGTGCTCCACGTCTCCGGGACAGGGTCCCCCTAAATTATGGCTACACCTTC
CSAPRLRDRVPLNYGYTF
>TRBJ1-6|-|TRBV5-1|-
TGCGCCAGCAGCTTGGTACAGGGCGGTAATTCACCCCTCCACTTT
CASSLVQGGNSPLHF
>TRBJ2-1|few|TRBV15|-
TGTGCCACCAGCGGAGGGCAGTTCAATGAGCAGTTCTTC
CATSGGQFNEQFF
>TRBJ2-5|many|TRBV12-3/TRBV12-4|TRBD1
TGTGCCAGCAGTTTGACAGGGGCTGGGGGGACCCAGTACTTC
CASSLTGAGGTQYF
>TRBJ1-1|few|TRBV2|-
TGTGCCAGCAGTGAACAATTGAACACTGAAGCTTTCTTT
CASSEQLNTEAFF
>TRBJ2-5|many|TRBV29-1|-
TGCAGCGTGGGGTTGTCAGGAGAGACCCAGTACTTC
CSVGLSGETQYF
>TRBJ2-1|few|TRBV2|-
TGTGCCAGCAGTGAGGGGGGCGTTCCTAACAATGAGCAGTTCTTC
CASSEGGVPNNEQFF
>TRBJ2-7|many|TRBV3-1|TRBD1
TGTGCCAGCAGGGCCGGGACAGGGGGCGCATCCTACGAGCAGTACTTC
CASRAGTGGASYEQYF
>TRBJ2-7|many|TRBV7-2|TRBD1
TGTGCCAGCAGCCCCACAGGGGGCATGGCCTACGAGCAGTACTTC
CASSPTGGMAYEQYF
>TRBJ1-6|-|TRBV12-3/TRBV12-4|-
TGTGCCAGCAGTTTAAATTGGTCACCCCTCAACTTT
CASSLNWSPLNF
>TRBJ1-1|many|TRBV29-1|-
TGCAGCGTAGAAGAACCGGGCGCTGAAGCTTTCTTT
CSVEEPGAEAFF
>TRBJ2-7|many|TRBV20-1|-
TGCAGTGCCGAGGATTCCGGTTCCTCCTACGAGCAGTACTTC
CSAEDSGSSYEQYF
>TRBJ2-5|many|TRBV29-1|-
TGCAGCGACCTGGAAGGGGAGACCCAGTACTTC
CSDLEGETQYF
>TRBJ2-2|many|TRBV20-1|TRBD2
TGCAGTGCCGGCGTTAGCGGGGGGCCCCCCGGGGAGCTGTTTTTT
CSAGVSGGPPGELFF
>TRBJ1-6|-|TRBV5-6|-
TGTGCCAGCAGCGACTCCTATAATTCACCCCTCAACTTT
CASSDSYNSPLNF
>TRBJ1-1|many|TRBV7-9|-
TGTGCCAGCAGCCAAGGGGGGACTGAAGCTTTCTTT
CASSQGGTEAFF
>TRBJ2-2|many|TRBV5-1|-
TGCGCCAGCAGCAGAGACACAGGGTACACCGGGGAGCTGTTTTTT
CASSRDTGYTGELFF
>TRBJ1-1|many|TRBV7-2|-
TGTGCCAGCAGCTATAAACCGGGGGGGAACACTGAAGCTTTCTTT
CASSYKPGGNTEAFF
>TRBJ2-1|few|TRBV11-2|-
TGTGCCAGCAGCTTAGCCGACGGGATGGAGTTCTTC
CASSLADGMEFF
>TRBJ2-2|-|TRBV6-2/TRBV6-3|TRBD2
TGTGCCAGCAGTTACCCCGTAGCGGGGGTGGACACCGGGGAGCTGTTTTTT
CASSYPVAGVDTGELFF
>TRBJ1-6|few|TRBV6-5|TRBD1
TGTGCCAGCAGTAGACGGACAGGAATGTATAATTCACCCCTCAACTTT
CASSRRTGMYNSPLNF
>TRBJ1-5|many|TRBV20-1|TRBD1
TGCAGTGCTAGAAACTTACAGGGGTATAGCAATCAGCCCCAGCATTTT
CSARNLQGYSNQPQHF
>TRBJ2-1|many|TRBV5-1|-
TGCGCCAGCAGCTCTGGTTACAATGAGCAGTTCTTC
CASSSGYNEQFF
>TRBJ2-7|few|TRBV11-2|-
TGTGCCAGCAGCTTACAGACAGCCTACGAGCAGTACTTC
CASSLQTAYEQYF
>TRBJ2-1|-|TRBV12-3/TRBV12-4|-
TGTGCCAGCAGACGGGACAGAATGGAGGGTGAGCAGTTCTTC
CASRRDRMEGEQFF
>TRBJ2-7|many|TRBV12-3/TRBV12-4|TRBD1
TGTGCCAGCAGTTTGGGGACAGGGAATTACGAGCAGTACTTC
CASSLGTGNYEQYF
>TRBJ2-7|many|TRBV10-3|-
TGTGCCATCAGTGATCAGGTTCGGGGCGAGCAGTACTTC
CAISDQVRGEQYF
>TRBJ1-5|-|TRBV12-3/TRBV12-4|-
TGTGCCAGCAGTTTACCGAATCGGGCCCAGAATTTT
CASSLPNRAQNF